The 28 T cell receptor beta chains in this list originate from one sample, sequenced in a study of cytomegalovirus exposure and HLA in healthy donors. Vbeta (60) and Jbeta (13) primers were used in the PCR. Assay used: immunoSEQ multiplex PCR; TCRdb lists only in-frame clones, some missing. Its table lists some 130,000 clones. What was sequenced was PBMCs. These receptors were taken from a man between 18 and 35 years old in good health and CMV-seronegative.

The chain couples TRBV10-2 to TRBJ1-2; a possible D gene is TRBD1 (5 bases). Between the trimmed V and J ends, which lost 1 base and 8 bases, there was a span of 14 bases. Germline CDR1 WSHSY, CDR2 SAAADI. This CDR3 comprises 14 residues. The CDR3 DNA follows: TGCGCCAGCAGTGAGTTTTCAGGGCTTGTGGGCTACACCTTC. Amino acid sequence: CASSEFSGLVGYTF.

The chain has TRBV5-6 and TRBJ2-1; D remains unclear. The V end lost 3 bases, the J end lost 8 bases, and 6 bases lay between the germline ends. The CDR3 runs 11 residues. The V gene's germline CDR1 is SGHDT and CDR2 YYEEEE. The CDR3 coding sequence is TGTGCCAGCAGCTCCCGGGATGAGCAGTTCTTC. As protein: CASSSRDEQFF. The full variable domain, rest sourced from reference TRBV5-6 and TRBJ2-1, is DAGVTQSPTHLIKTRGQQVTLRCSPKSGHDTVSWYQQALGQGPQFIFQYYEEEERQRGNFPDRFSGHQFPNYSSELNVNALLLGDSALYLCASSSRDEQFFGPGTRLTVL.

This sequence joins TRBV9 and TRBJ2-2; the D is unclear. This CDR3 contains 13 residues. The V end was cut by 3 bases, the J end by 4 bases, with 7 bases between. Germline assignment: CDR1 SGDLS and CDR2 YYNGEE. For the CDR3, the DNA is TGTGCCAGCAGCGCCTCGGGCACCGGGGAGCTGTTTTTT. Translation gives CASSASGTGELFF.

V is TRBV4-1 and J is TRBJ1-5; D is possibly TRBD1 (6 bases). Trimming left V 6 bases short and J 3 bases short, with 12 bases between. CDR3 size: 14 residues. CDR1 and CDR2 (germline): MGHRA, YSYEKL. CDR3 nucleotides: TGCGCCAGCAGTCCGGACAGCAACAATCAGCCCCAGCATTTT. Its protein is CASSPDSNNQPQHF.

V is TRBV15 and J is TRBJ2-7, with 11 bases lining up with TRBD1. J lost 7 bases, V lost 5 bases, and 7 bases had no gene match. This CDR3 region has 14 residues. CDR1 is LNHNV, CDR2 YYDKDF, per germline (reference sequence). CDR3 sequence (DNA): TGTGCCACCAGCGAGCGGACAGGGGGCCGGGAGCAGTACTTC. Protein sequence: CATSERTGGREQYF.

V usage is TRBV27 and J usage is TRBJ1-6; 7 bases line up with TRBD1. Germline CDR1 reads MNHEY; CDR2 reads SMNVEV (reference sequence). V lost 3 bases to trimming and J lost 7 bases; unmatched junction nucleotides: 24. The CDR3 has 21 residues. The CDR3 loop is CASSFRYWGPKGAARNSPLHF. DNA of the CDR3: TGTGCCAGCAGTTTTAGGTATTGGGGTCCAAAGGGGGCGGCGAGAAATTCACCCCTCCACTTT.

The chain employs TRBV4-3 and TRBJ1-1; 8 nucleotides align to TRBD1. The CDR3 spans 15 residues. Germline V gene data show CDR1 as LGHNA and CDR2 as YSLEER. With 3 bases clipped from V and 1 base from J, the junction kept 4 bases outside the gene matches. CDR3 in DNA: TGCGCCAGCAGCCAGAGGGACAGGAGGAACACTGAAGCTTTCTTT. Translated: CASSQRDRRNTEAFF.

The rearrangement uses TRBV5-1 and TRBJ1-2; 9 bases map to TRBD1. Per the germline V gene, CDR1 is SGHRS and CDR2 is YFSETQ. Unmatched junction bases numbered 9, after V lost 5 bases and J lost 4 bases. The CDR3 runs 15 residues. The CDR3 here is CASRDRQGGAYGYTF. The CDR3 DNA sequence: TGCGCCAGCAGGGACCGACAGGGGGGAGCCTATGGCTACACCTTC.

In DNA, the CDR3 is TGTGCCAGCTGGACTAACCAGGGGGCGGGAGTCACAGATACGCAGTATTTT. Amino acid sequence: CASWTNQGAGVTDTQYF. This chain uses TRBV4-2 with TRBJ2-3; maybe TRBD1 (8 bases). Per germline, CDR1 LGHNA and CDR2 YNFKEQ. Trimming shortened V by 8 bases and J by 2 bases, and 23 bases separated the two germline ends. The length of the CDR3 is 17 residues.

J is TRBJ1-2 and V is TRBV5-4, with unresolved D. This CDR3 contains 12 residues. The germline V and J ends were trimmed by 1 base and 4 bases, with 5 bases remaining between them. Germline CDR1 reads SGHNT; CDR2 reads YYREEE (reference sequence). CDR3 region: CASSLNSYGYTF. CDR3 DNA sequence: TGTGCCAGCAGCTTGAACAGCTATGGCTACACCTTC.

V and J are TRBV6-5 and TRBJ2-1; 10 bases agree with TRBD2. Germline V lookup: CDR1 MNHEY, CDR2 SVGAGI. The CDR3 has 15 amino acids. The J segment lost 8 bases and the V segment lost 8 bases, leaving 12 bases of the junction unmatched. The CDR3 loop is CASSISGRTLDEQFF. The CDR3 nucleotides are TGTGCCAGCTCTATTAGCGGGAGGACTTTGGATGAGCAGTTCTTC.

This chain uses TRBV13 with TRBJ2-7, with 10 positions matching TRBD1. V shed 5 bases, J shed 7 bases, and the junction held 11 bases outside the gene matches. This CDR3 spans 15 amino acids. The V gene's germline CDR1 is PRHDT and CDR2 FYEKMQ (reference sequence). The CDR3 spells CASSHLGTGVLEQYF. For the CDR3, the DNA is TGTGCCAGCAGCCATCTGGGGACAGGGGTTCTAGAGCAGTACTTC.

The rearrangement joins TRBV5-6 to TRBJ2-1; maybe TRBD1 (6 bases). Trimming stripped 1 base from V and 2 bases from J, with 13 bases between. Looked up from germline, CDR1 is SGHDT and CDR2 is YYEEEE. The CDR3 covers 16 residues. The CDR3 reads CASSLRYRAAYNEQFF. The CDR3 coding sequence is TGTGCCAGCAGCTTGAGGTACAGGGCGGCCTACAATGAGCAGTTCTTC.

The chain is built from TRBV5-1 and TRBJ2-3; D is possibly TRBD2 (6 bases). Germline CDR1 and CDR2: SGHRS and YFSETQ. V lost 4 bases, J lost 8 bases, and 20 bases lay in between. The CDR3 contains 15 residues. CDR3 sequence (DNA): TGCGCCAGCAGCGGCGGCGGGATGGGGCTCGGTACGCAGTATTTT. Encoded protein: CASSGGGMGLGTQYF. The variable domain in full, with the rest retrieved from reference TRBV5-1 and TRBJ2-3, is KAGVTQTPRYLIKTRGQQVTLSCSPISGHRSVSWYQQTPGQGLQFLFEYFSETQRNKGNFPGRFSGRQFSNSRSEMNVSTLELGDSALYLCASSGGGMGLGTQYFGPGTRLTVL.

The rearrangement links TRBV28 to TRBJ1-2; 8 bases are a match to TRBD1. Unmatched junction bases numbered 15, after V lost 2 bases and J lost 4 bases. Germline values: CDR1 MDHEN, CDR2 SYDVKM. The CDR3 loop spans 18 amino acids. The CDR3 protein is CASSLATTGGTEPYGYTF. CDR3 nucleotides: TGTGCCAGCAGTTTAGCGACTACAGGGGGAACGGAGCCCTATGGCTACACCTTC.

The rearrangement uses TRBV30 and TRBJ1-2; D unresolved. Between the trimmed V and J ends, which lost 0 bases and 4 bases, there was a span of 18 bases. CDR3 length: 16 residues. CDR1 is GTSNPN, CDR2 SVGIG, per germline (reference sequence). The CDR3 DNA reads as TGTGCCTGGAGTGTCTACCCGGGAGGCCTAGTCTATGGCTACACCTTC. Its translation: CAWSVYPGGLVYGYTF. The entire variable domain, with the rest obtained from reference TRBV30 and TRBJ1-2, is as follows: SQTIHQWPATLVQPVGSPLSLECTVEGTSNPNLYWYRQAAGRGLQLLFYSVGIGQISSEVPQNLSASRPQDRQFILSSKKLLLSDSGFYLCAWSVYPGGLVYGYTFGSGTRLTVV.

V usage is TRBV28 and J usage is TRBJ2-7, with 14 bases matching TRBD2. Germline V gene data show CDR1 as MDHEN and CDR2 as SYDVKM. V shed 6 bases and J 7 bases; nucleotides not matched to a gene: 5. This CDR3 region has 14 residues. In nucleotides, the CDR3 is TGTGCCAGCAGCCGGGGACTAGCGGGAGAGGAGCAGTACTTC. Its protein is CASSRGLAGEEQYF.

The chain employs TRBV18 and TRBJ1-5, with 8 bases identical to TRBD1. V dropped 3 bases and J dropped 7; count of bases not matched to a gene: 11. The V gene's germline CDR1 is KGHSH and CDR2 LQKENI. The CDR3 is 16 amino acids. This CDR3 reads CASSPQQGGVGQPQHF. In nucleotides, the CDR3 is TGTGCCAGCTCACCGCAACAGGGGGGAGTGGGACAGCCCCAGCATTTT.

V gene TRBV19 combines with J gene TRBJ2-4; 7 nucleotides match TRBD1. Germline CDR1 is LNHDA and CDR2 is SQIVND (reference sequence). V was pared by 1 base and J by 0 bases, with 6 bases of the junction left unmatched. CDR3 length: 17 amino acids. For the CDR3, the DNA is TGTGCCAGTAGTATAGGGACAGGTCAACTAGCCAAAAACATTCAGTACTTC. It translates to CASSIGTGQLAKNIQYF.

This chain connects TRBV11-2 to TRBJ1-6; D not certain. Germline lookup yields CDR1 SGHAT and CDR2 FQNNGV. The CDR3 extends over 16 amino acids. V shed 3 bases and J shed 4 bases, with 13 bases lying between them. CDR3 sequence reads: CASSFGWIGYNSPLHF. The CDR3 DNA follows: TGTGCCAGCAGCTTCGGGTGGATCGGGTATAATTCACCCCTCCACTTT.

The J gene is TRBJ2-1, the V gene TRBV7-9, with TRBD2 identical over 8 bases. CDR3 length: 18 residues. Trimming cost V 4 bases and J 6 bases; bases outside gene matches: 17. Germline CDR1 SEHNR, CDR2 FQNEAQ (reference sequence). CDR3 residues: CASSSPRGGLVIGNEQFF. As DNA, the CDR3 is TGTGCCAGCAGCTCCCCCAGAGGGGGACTAGTTATAGGCAATGAGCAGTTCTTC.

V and J are TRBV6-1 and TRBJ2-2; 11 bases are shared with TRBD2. The V and J ends lost 4 bases and 2 bases, in that order; junction bases with no gene match: 3. Germline assignment: CDR1 MNHNS and CDR2 SASEGT. This CDR3 contains 16 residues. The CDR3 coding sequence is TGTGCCAGCAGTGTACTAGCGGGAGATAACACCGGGGAGCTGTTTTTT. It yields the protein CASSVLAGDNTGELFF.

The V gene is TRBV4-3, the J gene TRBJ2-7, with D perhaps matching TRBD2 (6 bases). Germline CDR1 LGHNA, CDR2 YSLEER. With 4 bases removed from V and 0 bases from J, the gap between germline ends came to 13 bases. The CDR3 contains 15 residues. The chain's CDR3 is CASSPTTGSSYEQYF. As DNA, the CDR3 is TGCGCCAGCAGCCCAACGACCGGGAGCTCCTACGAGCAGTACTTC.

The chain carries TRBV7-8 and TRBJ1-1; D is unresolved. Per the germline V gene, CDR1 is SGHVS and CDR2 is FQNEAQ. Trimming removed 5 bases at V and 2 bases at J, with 9 bases between. The CDR3 consists of 13 residues. The CDR3 reads CASSPTVNTEAFF. The CDR3 DNA follows: TGTGCCAGCAGCCCCACAGTAAACACTGAAGCTTTCTTT.

CDR3 residues: CASTVSNQPQHF. As DNA, the CDR3 is TGTGCCAGCACGGTGAGCAATCAGCCCCAGCATTTT. The chain couples TRBV28 to TRBJ1-5; D is undetermined. V was cut by 7 bases and J by 1 base, with 5 bases left in between. Germline V gene lookup returns CDR1 MDHEN and CDR2 SYDVKM. CDR3 size: 12 residues.

The chain is built from TRBV9 and TRBJ2-7, with 10 bases identical to TRBD2. The CDR3 consists of 17 residues. V lost 4 bases to trimming and J lost 5 bases; unmatched junction nucleotides: 15. Per germline, CDR1 SGDLS and CDR2 YYNGEE. CDR3 in amino acids: CASSPSGAGTSVNEQYF. The CDR3 DNA follows: TGTGCCAGCAGCCCCTCAGGGGCGGGGACTAGCGTGAACGAGCAGTACTTC.

This chain connects TRBV30 to TRBJ2-3, with 9 bases matching TRBD1. V was clipped by 5 bases and J by 4 bases; unmatched bases: 16. The germline V gene has CDR1 GTSNPN and CDR2 SVGIG (reference sequence). The CDR3 spans 17 residues. The CDR3 coding sequence is TGTGCCTGGGGAGGGGTAACCGGACAGGGGTCCCCAGATACGCAGTATTTT. Amino acids: CAWGGVTGQGSPDTQYF.

The V and J genes are TRBV5-4 and TRBJ2-6, with a possible D match to TRBD1 (6 bases). With 5 bases removed from V and 0 bases from J, the gap between germline ends came to 15 bases. Germline CDR1 reads SGHNT; CDR2 reads YYREEE (reference sequence). CDR3 length: 17 residues. As DNA, the CDR3 is TGTGCCAGCAGTTGGACAGTTACTCTCTCTGGGGCCAACGTCCTGACTTTC. It specifies CASSWTVTLSGANVLTF.